This entry lists 27 T cell receptor beta chains sequenced from one sample in a study of blood T cell repertoires in COVID-19. Produced via immunoSEQ multiplex PCR; TCRdb's table is partial and in-frame only. The sample lists approximately 130,000 clones, 82% occurring once. Sequencing was done on a sample of peripheral blood. The receptors derive from a human donor in a cohort sampled during active COVID-19.

The chain carries TRBV5-1 and TRBJ2-5, with D perhaps matching TRBD1 (6 bases). Trimming took 2 bases from V and 3 from J, leaving 8 bases between them. CDR1 SGHRS and CDR2 YFSETQ come from the germline V gene. This CDR3 is built from 13 residues. The CDR3 DNA follows: TGCGCCAGCAGCTTTGCAGGGGAAGAGACCCAGTACTTC. This sequence encodes CASSFAGEETQYF.

The chain employs TRBV11-2 and TRBJ1-1, with D hard to call. The germline V and J ends were trimmed by 1 base and 3 bases, with 6 bases remaining between them. The CDR3 has 13 residues. The germline gives CDR1 SGHAT, CDR2 FQNNGV. In DNA, the CDR3 is TGTGCCAGCAGCTTAGCTCTGTACACTGAAGCTTTCTTT. Translated, it gives CASSLALYTEAFF.

V gene TRBV6-5 combines with J gene TRBJ1-4; D is ambiguous. This CDR3 has 15 residues. The ends were cut back, 7 bases at V and 3 bases at J, with 15 bases in the middle. Germline lookup yields CDR1 MNHEY and CDR2 SVGAGI. The CDR3: CASTPNLVANEKLFF. Written as DNA, the CDR3 is TGTGCCAGCACCCCCAATCTTGTAGCTAATGAAAAACTGTTTTTT.

The V call is TRBV27, the J call TRBJ2-5; 14 bases match TRBD2. The CDR3 loop spans 17 amino acids. V trimming: 5 bases; J trimming: 3 bases; junction bases outside the gene matches: 8. Germline V gene data show CDR1 as MNHEY and CDR2 as SMNVEV (reference sequence). This chain's CDR3 is CASSPRLAGGIEETQYF. For the CDR3, the DNA is TGTGCCAGCAGTCCCCGACTAGCGGGGGGGATAGAAGAGACCCAGTACTTC.

The DNA of the CDR3 is TGTGCCAGCAGTTCATGGGGGGGCGCAGCTAATGAAAAACTGTTTTTT. Amino acids: CASSSWGGAANEKLFF. The V gene is TRBV27, the J gene TRBJ1-4, with D possibly TRBD1 on 6 matching bases. The CDR3 contains 16 residues. Germline CDR1 is MNHEY and CDR2 is SMNVEV (reference sequence). V was cut by 4 bases and J by 3 bases, with 15 bases left in between.

The V and J genes are TRBV2 and TRBJ2-5; TRBD1 matches at 7 bases. V lost 2 bases, J lost 5 bases, and 5 bases stayed unmatched. Germline values: CDR1 SNHLY, CDR2 FYNNEI. CDR3 size: 14 residues. As DNA, the CDR3 is TGTGCCAGCAGTGAACAGGGGGTTGGGGAGACCCAGTACTTC. Its protein is CASSEQGVGETQYF.

This clone has only one observation. The V and J genes are TRBV11-2 and TRBJ2-5; TRBD2 matches 9 bases. The CDR3 length is 14 residues. Unmatched junction bases numbered 3, after V lost 6 bases and J lost 1 base. The germline V gene encodes CDR1 SGHAT and CDR2 FQNNGV. CDR3 bases: TGTGCCAGCAGGGCTAGCGGGGCCCAAGAGACCCAGTACTTC. It yields the protein CASRASGAQETQYF.

The chain couples TRBV23-1 to TRBJ2-7; a weak D match, TRBD1 (6 bases). TRBV23-1 is an ORF, with its function uncertain. V dropped 6 bases and J dropped 1 base, with 22 bases sitting between them. There are 17 residues in the CDR3. The CDR3 spells CASSPIQGTGSSYEQYF. The CDR3 nucleotides read TGCGCCAGCAGCCCTATACAGGGTACCGGTTCTTCCTACGAGCAGTACTTC.

The V call is TRBV10-3, the J call TRBJ1-4, with 8 bases matching TRBD1. Germline CDR1 and CDR2: ENHRY and SYGVKD. The ends lost 6 bases at V and 3 bases at J; junction bases unmatched: 3. The length of the CDR3 is 14 residues. The CDR3 coding sequence is TGTGCCATCAGACCACAGGGGGCTAATGAAAAACTGTTTTTT. Translation gives CAIRPQGANEKLFF.

This chain uses TRBV5-1 with TRBJ2-7; TRBD2 agrees at 10 bases. Per the germline V gene, CDR1 is SGHRS and CDR2 is YFSETQ. Unmatched junction bases numbered 1, after V lost 2 bases and J lost 2 bases. The CDR3 contains 14 residues. The CDR3 DNA is TGCGCCAGCAGCTTAGCGGGGGGGCCCTACGAGCAGTACTTC. Translated: CASSLAGGPYEQYF.

The rearrangement links TRBV5-1 to TRBJ2-1, with D possibly TRBD2 on 5 matching bases. The CDR3 sequence is 16 residues long. CDR1 is SGHRS, CDR2 YFSETQ, per germline. Trimming shortened V by 4 bases and J by 5 bases, and 19 bases separated the two germline ends. The CDR3 DNA is TGCGCCAGCAGCCCACTTCTAGCCGGCGCGCACAATGAGCAGTTCTTC. Its translation: CASSPLLAGAHNEQFF.

The rearrangement uses TRBV4-3 and TRBJ2-5, with a weak D call TRBD2 (6 bases). The CDR3 length is 15 residues. With 3 bases removed from V and 5 bases from J, the gap between germline ends came to 16 bases. Germline CDR1 reads LGHNA; CDR2 reads YSLEER. The CDR3 DNA reads TGCGCCAGCAGCCACGGGAGCAGGGACGAGGAGACCCAGTACTTC. This encodes CASSHGSRDEETQYF.

The rearrangement links TRBV30 to TRBJ1-1; TRBD1 aligns across 8 bases. Trimming removed 8 bases from V and 10 bases from J; junction bases left unmatched: 18. From germline, CDR1 is GTSNPN and CDR2 SVGIG (reference sequence). The CDR3 extends over 14 amino acids. The CDR3 DNA follows: TGTGCCCCCGTTCGGGCAGGGGGCGCTTTGGGAGCTTTCTTT. Amino acids: CAPVRAGGALGAFF.

The chain combines TRBV7-6 with TRBJ2-3, with 9 bases aligning to TRBD2. The CDR3 length is 16 residues. Unmatched junction bases numbered 5, after V lost 0 bases and J lost 4 bases. Germline V gene data show CDR1 as SGHVS and CDR2 as FNYEAQ. This CDR3 is CASSLAGGGDADTQYF. Written as DNA, the CDR3 is TGTGCCAGCAGCTTAGCGGGCGGGGGGGATGCAGATACGCAGTATTTT.

This clone came up once. This chain links TRBV18 with TRBJ1-4, with 9 positions matching TRBD1. Germline lookup yields CDR1 KGHSH and CDR2 LQKENI. Losses at the gene ends were 0 bases for V and 8 bases for J; bases not matched to a gene: 7. The CDR3 covers 16 residues. CDR3 in amino acids: CASSPPVGQGHEKLFF. CDR3 in DNA: TGTGCCAGCTCACCACCCGTCGGACAGGGGCACGAAAAACTGTTTTTT.

The chain employs TRBV10-2 and TRBJ2-7; 9 bases map to TRBD2. Germline V gene lookup returns CDR1 WSHSY and CDR2 SAAADI. V trimming: 6 bases; J trimming: 5 bases; junction bases outside the gene matches: 17. CDR3 length equals 17 residues. CDR3 coding DNA: TGCGCCAGCAGCGACCTCTGGGGGGCTAGCGGGGCCGACGAGCAGTACTTC. Amino acids: CASSDLWGASGADEQYF.

V gene TRBV10-1 combines with J gene TRBJ2-2; no clear D gene. The V and J ends lost 3 bases and 0 bases respectively, with 11 bases between them. The germline CDR1 and CDR2 sequences are WNHNN and SYGVQD (reference sequence). The CDR3 is 16 residues long. The CDR3 coding sequence is TGCGCCAGCAGTGACGGTATAAGTCCGAACACCGGGGAGCTGTTTTTT. This sequence encodes CASSDGISPNTGELFF.

This chain joins TRBV19 and TRBJ2-5, with 8 bases identical to TRBD1. The CDR3 is made up of 13 amino acids. V lost 5 bases to trimming and J lost 2 bases; unmatched junction nucleotides: 1. Germline lookup yields CDR1 LNHDA and CDR2 SQIVND (reference sequence). In nucleotides, the CDR3 is TGTGCCAGTAGTCGGGACAGGCAAGAGACCCAGTACTTC. This sequence encodes CASSRDRQETQYF.

This clone was seen a single time. Other DNA sequences from this sample encode an identical CDR3 as well. The chain combines TRBV6-5 with TRBJ1-1, with TRBD1 matching over 9 bases. V lost 6 bases to trimming and J lost 1 base; unmatched junction nucleotides: 3. The CDR3 sequence is 14 residues long. The germline V gene has CDR1 MNHEY and CDR2 SVGAGI. This CDR3 reads CASRPGQGNTEAFF. The CDR3 bases are TGTGCCAGCAGACCGGGACAGGGGAACACTGAAGCTTTCTTT.

The rearrangement links TRBV28 to TRBJ1-2; D gene unclear. The V end lost 3 bases, the J end lost 8 bases, and 13 bases lay between the germline ends. Germline assignment: CDR1 MDHEN and CDR2 SYDVKM. CDR3 length equals 13 residues. CDR3 DNA sequence: TGTGCCAGCAGTTTGAGGGCGCAGGTGGGCTACACCTTC. Its protein is CASSLRAQVGYTF.

The chain is built from TRBV7-2 and TRBJ1-5, with unresolved D. V was pared by 1 base and J by 0 bases, with 7 bases between. The CDR3 runs 15 residues. Germline values: CDR1 SGHTA, CDR2 FQGNSA. The CDR3 DNA sequence: TGTGCCAGCAGCTTAGACAGAAATAGCAATCAGCCCCAGCATTTT. Its translation is CASSLDRNSNQPQHF. The full variable domain, completed using reference TRBV7-2 and TRBJ1-5, is GAGVSQSPSNKVTEKGKDVELRCDPISGHTALYWYRQSLGQGLEFLIYFQGNSAPDKSGLPSDRFSAERTGGSVSTLTIQRTQQEDSAVYLCASSLDRNSNQPQHFGDGTRLSIL.

The gene calls are TRBV5-1 and TRBJ1-1, with D tentatively TRBD1 (6 bases). This CDR3 spans 15 amino acids. Trimming left V 4 bases short and J 1 base short, with 14 bases between. Germline V gene lookup returns CDR1 SGHRS and CDR2 YFSETQ. The chain's CDR3 is CASSAGQSPNTEAFF. The DNA of the CDR3 is TGCGCCAGCAGCGCCGGACAGAGCCCGAACACTGAAGCTTTCTTT.

Only one count was recorded for this clone. CDR3 sequence (DNA): TGCAGTGCTAGTCGGGAGGAGCAGTTCTTC. This sequence encodes CSASREEQFF. V gene TRBV20-1 combines with J gene TRBJ2-1; D is perhaps TRBD2 (6 bases). The CDR3 has 10 amino acids. The germline V gene has CDR1 DFQATT and CDR2 SNEGSKA (reference sequence). V lost 3 bases and J lost 10, with 7 bases in between.

The chain is built from TRBV27 and TRBJ1-6, with D hard to call. The CDR3 is 16 amino acids. Trimming left V 6 bases short and J 0 bases short, with 12 bases between. Germline V gene sequence: CDR1 MNHEY, CDR2 SMNVEV (reference sequence). CDR3 sequence (DNA): TGTGCCAGCAGCCTCGAGGGAAGCTCCTATAATTCACCCCTCCACTTT. It encodes CASSLEGSSYNSPLHF.

CDR3 in DNA: TGTGCCAGCAGCGTAGAAGACAGGGCTCACAATGAGCAGTTCTTC. This translates into CASSVEDRAHNEQFF. The chain employs TRBV9 and TRBJ2-1; 7 bases are a match to TRBD1. Losses at the gene ends were 0 bases for V and 5 bases for J; bases not matched to a gene: 5. The CDR3 spans 15 residues. The germline V gene encodes CDR1 SGDLS and CDR2 YYNGEE.

V usage is TRBV3-1 (or the pseudogene TRBV3-2) and J usage is TRBJ1-2; the D is unclear. Germline V gene lookup returns CDR1 LGHDT and CDR2 YNNKEL (reference sequence). The CDR3 is made up of 13 amino acids. Trimming removed 8 bases at V and 5 bases at J, with 15 bases between. CDR3 DNA sequence: TGTGCCAGCGCATACAAGGGAGGTTATGGCTACACCTTC. This translates into CASAYKGGYGYTF.

As concerns this clone: The same CDR3 is also encoded by other DNA sequences in this sample. The chain recombines TRBV18 with TRBJ2-5; D remains ambiguous. The CDR3 is 14 amino acids. Germline-derived CDR1 and CDR2 are KGHSH and LQKENI. The V gene lost 0 bases and the J gene lost 4 bases, with 9 bases spanning the gap. CDR3 residues: CASSPPSSRETQYF. CDR3 DNA sequence: TGTGCCAGCTCACCACCAAGTAGCCGAGAGACCCAGTACTTC.